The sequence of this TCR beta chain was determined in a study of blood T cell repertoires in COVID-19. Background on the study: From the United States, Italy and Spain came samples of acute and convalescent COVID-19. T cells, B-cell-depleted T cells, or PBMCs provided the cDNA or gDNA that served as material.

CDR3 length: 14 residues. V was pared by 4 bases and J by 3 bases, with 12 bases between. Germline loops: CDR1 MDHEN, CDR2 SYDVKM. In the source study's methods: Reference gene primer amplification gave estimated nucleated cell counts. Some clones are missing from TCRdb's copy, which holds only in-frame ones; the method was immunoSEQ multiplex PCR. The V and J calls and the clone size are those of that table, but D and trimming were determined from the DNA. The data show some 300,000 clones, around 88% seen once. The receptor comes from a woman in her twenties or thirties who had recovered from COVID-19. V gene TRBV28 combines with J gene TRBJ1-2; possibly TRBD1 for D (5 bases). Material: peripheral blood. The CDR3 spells CASSSPGRDYGYTF. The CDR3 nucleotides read TGTGCCAGCAGTTCCCCTGGCAGGGACTATGGCTACACCTTC.